This TCR beta chain was sequenced during a study of early stage breast cancer tumors. Study-level background: Most invasive tumors, about 80% of the 16, were ER+/PR+/HER2-. General study findings and limits: Blood repertoires resembled normal breast more than tumor. Tumors had roughly 2.4-fold higher T cell density and higher clonality than adjacent normal breast tissue. Bulk DNA sequencing of unsorted cells missed chain pairing and markers.

About this clone itself: The antigen remains undetermined.

Repertoires were generated with immunoSEQ multiplex PCR, while TCRdb's copy carries only in-frame clones and drops some. The sample includes 44,000 or so clones, about 83% seen only once; the top ten take around 1.5%. Trimming took 6 bases from V and 6 from J; bases not matched to a gene: 5. The CDR3 runs to 12 residues. Germline V CDR1 and CDR2: SGHTA, FQGNSA. The rearrangement joins TRBV7-2 to TRBJ2-7; 7 nucleotides agree with TRBD1. This TCR came from a person aged 50-59 years with breast cancer. Input material: blood. CDR3 in amino acids: CASSQAGGEQYF. CDR3 coding DNA: TGTGCCAGCAGTCAAGCAGGGGGCGAGCAGTACTTC.